Following are 26 T cell receptor beta chains from one sample sequenced in a study of T-cell reconstitution after alpha-beta-depleted transplantation in children (dated by TCRdb to 2016 to 2017). The library was generated by PCR. Sequenced using an Illumina HiSeq 2500. TCR libraries were prepared with molecular barcoding, using unique molecular identifiers to normalize TCRbeta repertoire quantification. The public sequencing data were trimmed at Q25 with fastp and processed into clonotypes with MiXCR by TCRdb, which kept only in-frame beta chains. Rows with a matching CDR3 protein are joined into one entry that keeps the most common DNA and genes. The sample includes about 830,000 distinct CDR3 sequences, with 15% to 20% observed a single time. 5% of the sample is in the top ten clones. The treatment or condition label on this specimen signifies: allogeneic hematopoietic cell transplantation with graft depleted of TCRalphabeta T cells and CD19 B cells.

This specimen consisted of PBMCs, mostly from graft donor cells, obtained 360 days after TCRalphabeta/CD19-depleted stem cell transplant. The receptors come from a male patient younger than 18 who had a stem cell transplant for acute lymphoblastic leukemia, so the T cells may come from the graft donor.

The sample holds a few counts of this clonotype. The rearrangement joins TRBV29-1 to TRBJ1-4; TRBD1 is a possible D gene (5 bases). This CDR3 is 16 amino acids long. V lost 1 base and J lost 0, with 12 bases in between. The germline CDR1 and CDR2 sequences are SQVTM and ANQGSEA. CDR3 sequence reads: CSVEVGDGATNEKLFF. The CDR3 coding sequence is TGCAGCGTTGAAGTTGGGGACGGTGCAACTAATGAAAAACTGTTTTTT.

This clonotype was seen a few times. The chain is built from TRBV9 and TRBJ2-1, with TRBD2 identical over 8 bases. The V gene's germline CDR1 is SGDLS and CDR2 YYNGEE. V shed 0 bases, J shed 2 bases, and the junction held 4 bases outside the gene matches. This CDR3 spans 16 amino acids. CDR3 in amino acids: CASSVGVLAAYNEQFF. For the CDR3, the DNA is TGTGCCAGCAGCGTAGGTGTACTAGCGGCCTACAATGAGCAGTTCTTC. Supplemented by reference TRBV9 and TRBJ2-1, the full variable domain reads DSGVTQTPKHLITATGQRVTLRCSPRSGDLSVYWYQQSLDQGLQFLIQYYNGEERAKGNILERFSAQQFPDLHSELNLSSLELGDSALYFCASSVGVLAAYNEQFFGPGTRLTVL.

The rearrangement links TRBV11-2 to TRBJ2-7, with 8 bases fitting TRBD2. CDR1 and CDR2 from the germline V gene are SGHAT and FQNNGV. Germline trimming cut 5 bases from V and 8 bases from J; bases unmatched to any gene: 11. The CDR3 runs 14 residues. CDR3 loop: CASSTGTSVSKQYF. The CDR3 DNA is TGTGCCAGCAGCACCGGGACTAGTGTCTCCAAGCAGTACTTC.

V usage is TRBV19 and J usage is TRBJ1-5; D might be TRBD1 (5 bases). V lost 8 bases and J lost 0, with 14 bases in between. Per germline, CDR1 LNHDA and CDR2 SQIVND (reference sequence). The CDR3 runs 15 residues. CDR3 amino acids: CASATGGGSNQPQHF. CDR3 coding DNA: TGTGCCAGTGCAACTGGGGGTGGTAGCAATCAGCCCCAGCATTTT.

The rearrangement joins TRBV7-9 to TRBJ2-1; D perhaps matches TRBD1 (6 bases). The V and J ends lost 5 bases and 5 bases respectively, with 13 bases between them. CDR1 is SEHNR, CDR2 FQNEAQ, per germline (reference sequence). The CDR3 has 14 amino acids. The CDR3 DNA is TGTGCCAGCAGCCCCCGGGACACCAACAATGAGCAGTTCTTC. Its translation: CASSPRDTNNEQFF.

The chain joins TRBV27 to TRBJ2-3; 8 positions agree with TRBD1. Germline trimming cut 7 bases from V and 3 bases from J; bases unmatched to any gene: 6. The germline gives CDR1 MNHEY, CDR2 SMNVEV (reference sequence). This CDR3 has 14 residues. The CDR3 coding sequence is TGTGCCAGCATCCGACAGGGGAGGACAGATACGCAGTATTTT. Its translation is CASIRQGRTDTQYF.

This clonotype was found a few times. This rearrangement joins TRBV6-2 or TRBV6-3 to TRBJ2-7; 9 bases agree with TRBD1. CDR3 length equals 16 residues. V shed 0 bases, J shed 7 bases, and the junction held 10 bases outside the gene matches. Germline CDR1 MNHEY, CDR2 SVGEGT. This CDR3 reads CASSYSIRDREEEQYF. Written as DNA, the CDR3 is TGTGCCAGCAGTTACTCTATCCGGGACAGGGAAGAGGAGCAGTACTTC.

The chain employs TRBV11-2 and TRBJ2-3; D is possibly TRBD1 (6 bases). Looked up from germline, CDR1 is SGHAT and CDR2 is FQNNGV. Trimming removed 1 base at V and 8 bases at J, with 13 bases between. The CDR3 totals 14 residues. The CDR3 coding sequence is TGTGCCAGCAGCTTAGGGCCCGGGACAACTACGCAGTATTTT. This translates into CASSLGPGTTTQYF.

The sample holds a few counts of this clonotype. The CDR3 spells CAWSPGAMNTEAFF. CDR3 DNA sequence: TGTGCCTGGAGCCCAGGGGCAATGAACACTGAAGCTTTCTTT. The rearrangement joins TRBV30 to TRBJ1-1, with D perhaps matching TRBD1 (6 bases). The CDR3 has 14 amino acids. Trimming pared 3 bases from V and 0 bases from J, leaving 11 bases between. Per the germline V gene, CDR1 is GTSNPN and CDR2 is SVGIG (reference sequence).

The gene calls are TRBV30 and TRBJ2-3, with 12 bases that match TRBD2. The CDR3 has 14 amino acids. Germline-derived CDR1 and CDR2 are GTSNPN and SVGIG (reference sequence). J lost 5 bases, V lost 3 bases, and 3 bases had no gene match. The CDR3 sequence: CAWSEGLAGDTQYF. DNA of the CDR3: TGTGCCTGGAGCGAGGGACTAGCGGGAGATACGCAGTATTTT.

This chain's CDR3 is CASSLDPRNEQFF. CDR3 coding DNA: TGTGCCAGCAGCTTAGATCCGAGAAATGAGCAGTTCTTC. The chain links TRBV11-2 to TRBJ2-1; no definite D call. Germline-derived CDR1 and CDR2 are SGHAT and FQNNGV. With 0 bases removed from V and 7 bases from J, the gap between germline ends came to 7 bases. CDR3 length: 13 residues.

This clonotype was observed a few times. J is TRBJ2-3 and V is TRBV5-4, with 14 bases lining up with TRBD2. The CDR3 length is 16 residues. Germline CDR1 SGHNT, CDR2 YYREEE (reference sequence). After removal of 4 bases from V and 10 bases from J, the junction contained 11 bases not matched to a gene. Here the CDR3 reads CASSLPGLAGGLSQYF. For the CDR3, the DNA is TGTGCCAGCAGCCTCCCCGGACTAGCGGGAGGATTGTCGCAGTATTTT.

This sequence joins TRBV25-1 and TRBJ2-7; 9 nucleotides line up with TRBD1. Germline assignment: CDR1 MGHDK and CDR2 SYGVNS. Trimming at V came to 2 bases and at J to 4 bases, leaving 9 bases not matched to a gene. This CDR3 is built from 16 residues. The chain's CDR3 is CASSEKGTGGLYEQYF. As DNA, the CDR3 is TGTGCCAGCAGTGAAAAGGGCACAGGGGGCCTTTACGAGCAGTACTTC.

The V gene is TRBV3-1, the J gene TRBJ1-6; 9 bases line up with TRBD1. Germline CDR1 is LGHDT and CDR2 is YNNKEL (reference sequence). The CDR3 is 20 amino acids. Losses at the gene ends were 10 bases for V and 6 bases for J; bases not matched to a gene: 25. The CDR3 nucleotides read TGTGCCACCTGCCAAGATTGGGGGACAGGGCTTATCCGGGCTAATTCACCCCTCCACTTT. Amino acid sequence: CATCQDWGTGLIRANSPLHF. Full variable domain (missing parts from reference TRBV3-1 and TRBJ1-6): DTAVSQTPKYLVTQMGNDKSIKCEQNLGHDTMYWYKQDSKKFLKIMFSYNNKELIINETVPNRFSPKSPDKAHLNLHINSLELGDSAVYFCATCQDWGTGLIRANSPLHFGNGTRLTVT.

The genes are TRBV27 and TRBJ1-2, with 7 nucleotides matching TRBD1. The CDR3 runs to 15 residues. Germline loops: CDR1 MNHEY, CDR2 SMNVEV (reference sequence). V lost 6 bases to trimming and J lost 5 bases; unmatched junction nucleotides: 12. The CDR3 spells CASSLRQGRWYGYTF. The CDR3 DNA follows: TGTGCCAGCAGCCTGAGACAGGGAAGGTGGTATGGCTACACCTTC.

There are a few counts of this clonotype. The genes are TRBV28 and TRBJ2-3, with D uncertain. The CDR3 contains 17 residues. Trimming removed 2 bases at V and 1 base at J, with 16 bases between. Germline V gene sequence: CDR1 MDHEN, CDR2 SYDVKM. The CDR3 is CASSLVSPPWRTDTQYF. The CDR3 region has the DNA TGTGCCAGCAGTTTAGTAAGCCCCCCTTGGCGCACAGATACGCAGTATTTT. The complete variable domain, with remaining parts taken from reference TRBV28 and TRBJ2-3, reads DVKVTQSSRYLVKRTGEKVFLECVQDMDHENMFWYRQDPGLGLRLIYFSYDVKMKEKGDIPEGYSVSREKKERFSLILESASTNQTSMYLCASSLVSPPWRTDTQYFGPGTRLTVL.

This clonotype appeared many times. The rearrangement joins TRBV5-5 to TRBJ2-2, with 8 bases matching TRBD2. Germline assignment: CDR1 SGHKS and CDR2 YYEKEE (reference sequence). This CDR3 is built from 16 residues. The junction had 12 bases not matched to a gene; V was cut back by 6 bases and J by 5 bases. The CDR3 nucleotides read TGTGCCAGCACCAACCGGGGGGGGAACCGTACCGGGGAGCTGTTTTTT. It translates to CASTNRGGNRTGELFF.

This clonotype was detected only a few times. The chain joins TRBV12-3 or TRBV12-4 to TRBJ1-5; tentative D call: TRBD1 (6 bases). Deletions cut 6 bases from V and 9 bases from J, with 15 bases between. CDR3 length: 13 amino acids. Written as DNA, the CDR3 is TGTGCCAGCAGCACAGGACAGATTCCGCCCCAGCATTTT. It encodes CASSTGQIPPQHF.

The gene calls are TRBV27 and TRBJ2-7; tentatively, D is TRBD1 or TRBD2 (5 bases each). Trimming removed 4 bases from V and 2 bases from J, with 9 bases in between. The CDR3 contains 13 residues. CDR1 and CDR2 (germline): MNHEY, SMNVEV (reference sequence). CDR3 nucleotides: TGTGCCAGCAGTTATCGGGACGCCTACGAGCAGTACTTC. Amino acid sequence: CASSYRDAYEQYF.

This clonotype was picked up a small number of times. V and J are TRBV5-6 and TRBJ2-2, with TRBD1 matching 8 bases. CDR3 size: 16 residues. The ends lost 3 bases at V and 3 bases at J; junction bases unmatched: 7. Germline V gene sequence: CDR1 SGHDT, CDR2 YYEEEE. CDR3 residues: CASSYLGQADTGELFF. DNA for the CDR3: TGTGCCAGCAGCTACCTGGGACAGGCAGACACCGGGGAGCTGTTTTTT. Looking up the rest from reference TRBV5-6 and TRBJ2-2 gives the full variable domain: DAGVTQSPTHLIKTRGQQVTLRCSPKSGHDTVSWYQQALGQGPQFIFQYYEEEERQRGNFPDRFSGHQFPNYSSELNVNALLLGDSALYLCASSYLGQADTGELFFGEGSRLTVL.

The chain carries TRBV7-9 and TRBJ2-1, with 9 bases matching TRBD2. After removal of 7 bases from V and 0 bases from J, the junction contained 7 bases not matched to a gene. CDR3 length: 16 amino acids. Germline V CDR1 and CDR2: SEHNR, FQNEAQ (reference sequence). CDR3 amino acids: CASTPTSGLSYNEQFF. The DNA for the CDR3 is TGTGCCAGCACACCGACTAGCGGCCTCTCCTACAATGAGCAGTTCTTC.

This rearrangement joins TRBV10-3 to TRBJ2-5, with 9 bases that match TRBD2. The CDR3 loop spans 14 amino acids. Germline V CDR1 and CDR2: ENHRY, SYGVKD. V lost 8 bases, J lost 2 bases, and 6 bases stayed unmatched. CDR3 protein: CAIGLAGTQETQYF. The CDR3 nucleotides are TGTGCCATCGGGCTAGCGGGAACTCAAGAGACCCAGTACTTC.

The chain is built from TRBV5-1 and TRBJ1-1; 9 bases are a match to TRBD1. Germline loops: CDR1 SGHRS, CDR2 YFSETQ. The junction had 10 bases not matched to a gene; V was cut back by 3 bases and J by 7 bases. The CDR3 is 15 residues long. As DNA, the CDR3 is TGCGCCAGCAGCTACGGAGGTGGGACAGGGAGTGAAGCTTTCTTT. Its translation is CASSYGGGTGSEAFF.

The rearrangement joins TRBV12-3 or TRBV12-4 to TRBJ2-3; D not certain. The CDR3 length is 16 residues. V was clipped by 6 bases and J by 0 bases, with 16 bases between them. The CDR3 is CASSPRLGISTDTQYF. Written as DNA, the CDR3 is TGTGCCAGCAGCCCGCGCCTGGGCATAAGCACAGATACGCAGTATTTT.

The sample holds many counts of this clonotype. The gene calls are TRBV10-3 and TRBJ1-5; 8 bases are a match to TRBD1. Germline CDR1 reads ENHRY; CDR2 reads SYGVKD. The length of the CDR3 is 14 residues. Trimming at V came to 6 bases and at J to 2 bases, leaving 3 bases not matched to a gene. CDR3 in DNA: TGTGCCATCAGCAGGGGGCAGGGCAATCAGCCCCAGCATTTT. Translating it yields CAISRGQGNQPQHF.

In its sample, this clonotype was seen once. V and J are TRBV6-5 and TRBJ2-7, with D possibly TRBD2 on 7 matching bases. Trimming removed 2 bases from V and 5 bases from J, with 25 bases in between. This CDR3 has 18 amino acids. Per the germline V gene, CDR1 is MNHEY and CDR2 is SVGAGI. In DNA form, the CDR3 reads TGTGCCAGCAGTTACGGAGGGGGGGGGGAGGTGCTTGGGAACGAGCAGTACTTC. Protein: CASSYGGGGEVLGNEQYF.